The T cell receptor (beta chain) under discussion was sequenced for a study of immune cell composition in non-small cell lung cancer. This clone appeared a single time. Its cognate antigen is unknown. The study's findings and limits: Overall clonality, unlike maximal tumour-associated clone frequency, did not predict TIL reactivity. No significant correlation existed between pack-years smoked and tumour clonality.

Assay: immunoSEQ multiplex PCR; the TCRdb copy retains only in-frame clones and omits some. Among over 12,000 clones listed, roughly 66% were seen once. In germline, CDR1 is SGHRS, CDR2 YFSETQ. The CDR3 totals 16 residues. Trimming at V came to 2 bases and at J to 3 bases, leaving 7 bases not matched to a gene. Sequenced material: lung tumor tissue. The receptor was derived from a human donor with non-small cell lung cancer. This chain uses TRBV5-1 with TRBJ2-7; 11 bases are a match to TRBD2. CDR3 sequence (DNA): TGCGCCAGCAGCTTCAAACTAGGGACTAGCGGCTACGAGCAGTACTTC. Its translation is CASSFKLGTSGYEQYF.